Below, one T cell receptor (beta chain) is given with its context. Method: immunoSEQ multiplex PCR; TCRdb's copy keeps in-frame clones and lacks some. The sample includes 79,000 or so clones, roughly nine tenths seen only once; the top ten take around 3.2%. V dropped 5 bases and J dropped 7; count of bases not matched to a gene: 9. CDR1 MNHEY and CDR2 SMNVEV come from the germline V gene (reference sequence). The CDR3 loop spans 16 amino acids. The data derive from a study of T cell changes during pregnancy in multiple sclerosis. The rearrangement uses TRBV27 and TRBJ2-2; 11 positions agree with TRBD1. The sequence derives from a female donor with multiple sclerosis, enrolled in a pregnancy study. Here the sequenced sample was peripheral blood, taken before pregnancy. CDR3: CASSPRTGGAYGELFF. CDR3 DNA: TGTGCCAGCAGTCCAAGGACAGGGGGCGCCTACGGGGAGCTGTTTTTT.